The 26 T cell receptor beta chains below all came from one sample that was sequenced in a study of T cell repertoires in cytomegalovirus infection. A single record per CDR3 protein comes from TCRdb applying MiXCR to the reads. Here the sample spans 290,000 or so distinct CDR3 sequences, about 25% being singletons. The sequenced material came from PBMCs. The receptors derive from a human donor in good health (CMV status not recorded). Some clones in this sample may be carry-over from other donors' samples.

Details on this clonotype: At one end, the junction sequence differs from germline, possibly due to a read error. The chain is built from TRBV7-2 and TRBJ1-4; a weak D match, TRBD1 (5 bases). CDR1 and CDR2 from the germline V gene are SGHTA and FQGNSA. This CDR3 has 16 residues. In DNA, the CDR3 is TGTGCCAACAGCTTAGTCGTCCCCGGGGCAGGTGAAAAACTGTTTTTT. It encodes CANSLVVPGAGEKLFF.

The gene calls are TRBV5-5 and TRBJ2-5, with 10 bases matching TRBD1. The CDR3 sequence is 16 residues long. The germline CDR1 and CDR2 sequences are SGHKS and YYEKEE (reference sequence). The junction had 10 bases not matched to a gene; V was cut back by 4 bases and J by 4 bases. The chain's CDR3 is CASSNPVTGGLETQYF. DNA of the CDR3: TGTGCCAGCAGCAACCCCGTGACAGGGGGCCTAGAGACCCAGTACTTC.

This clonotype was observed once. This chain connects TRBV29-1 to TRBJ2-3; the match to TRBD1 covers 8 bases. This CDR3 is 16 amino acids long. The J segment lost 3 bases and the V segment lost 7 bases, leaving 15 bases of the junction unmatched. The germline CDR1 and CDR2 sequences are SQVTM and ANQGSEA. CDR3 bases: TGCAGCGCGACACCACTCCGGACAGGGAGGACAGATACGCAGTATTTT. This codes for CSATPLRTGRTDTQYF.

This clonotype was counted only a few times. The chain employs TRBV7-2 and TRBJ2-3; D unresolved. Germline CDR1 is SGHTA and CDR2 is FQGNSA. The V gene lost 1 base and the J gene lost 0 bases, with 8 bases spanning the gap. The CDR3 has 15 amino acids. The CDR3 region has the DNA TGTGCCAGCAGCTTAGGAGGTGCCAGCACAGATACGCAGTATTTT. This codes for CASSLGGASTDTQYF. Together with reference TRBV7-2 and TRBJ2-3, the CDR3 gives the full variable domain: GAGVSQSPSNKVTEKGKDVELRCDPISGHTALYWYRQSLGQGLEFLIYFQGNSAPDKSGLPSDRFSAERTGGSVSTLTIQRTQQEDSAVYLCASSLGGASTDTQYFGPGTRLTVL.

The rearrangement links TRBV6-2 or TRBV6-3 to TRBJ2-3, with unresolved D. The CDR3 spans 15 residues. CDR1 and CDR2 from the germline V gene are MNHEY and SVGEGT. V gave up 4 bases and J gave up 2 bases, with 13 bases separating them. In nucleotides, the CDR3 is TGTGCCAGCAGTTCCGTCCAGGCATACACAGATACGCAGTATTTT. It codes for CASSSVQAYTDTQYF.

The CDR3 coding sequence is TGTGCCATCAGCACCGAGGCGGGGGCTCCCTCTGGGGCCAACGTCCTGACTTTC. It codes for CAISTEAGAPSGANVLTF. The chain couples TRBV10-3 to TRBJ2-6, with D maybe TRBD2 (7 bases). CDR1 and CDR2 from the germline V gene are ENHRY and SYGVKD. V lost 6 bases and J 0 bases, leaving 18 bases between the germline ends. CDR3 length equals 18 residues.

This clonotype came up a few times. V usage is TRBV7-2 and J usage is TRBJ1-2, with D possibly being TRBD1 (6 bases). This CDR3 has 14 residues. CDR1 is SGHTA, CDR2 FQGNSA, per germline. Trimming left V 3 bases short and J 8 bases short, with 16 bases between. CDR3 DNA: TGTGCCAGCAGCTTGGCAGGGGTTGTGGGAGGCTACACCTTC. Its protein product is CASSLAGVVGGYTF. Full variable domain (remainder filled in from reference TRBV7-2 and TRBJ1-2): GAGVSQSPSNKVTEKGKDVELRCDPISGHTALYWYRQSLGQGLEFLIYFQGNSAPDKSGLPSDRFSAERTGGSVSTLTIQRTQQEDSAVYLCASSLAGVVGGYTFGSGTRLTVV.

This clonotype was seen just once. The chain has TRBV2 and TRBJ2-2; 7 nucleotides agree with TRBD1. Looked up from germline, CDR1 is SNHLY and CDR2 is FYNNEI. After removal of 8 bases from V and 5 bases from J, the junction contained 11 bases not matched to a gene. CDR3 size: 15 residues. As DNA, the CDR3 is TGTGCCAGCGCCCGCGCTATCAGGGGGACCGGGGAGCTGTTTTTT. It specifies CASARAIRGTGELFF.

In its sample, this clonotype was seen a few times. J is TRBJ2-5 and V is TRBV20-1, with 8 nucleotides matching TRBD2. CDR3 length: 11 amino acids. Germline-derived CDR1 and CDR2 are DFQATT and SNEGSKA (reference sequence). V was pared by 5 bases and J by 5 bases, with 1 base of the junction left unmatched. This CDR3 reads CSARTSETQYF. Here the CDR3 DNA reads TGCAGTGCTCGGACTAGCGAGACCCAGTACTTC.

The chain joins TRBV7-4 to TRBJ2-1, with D possibly TRBD2 on 6 matching bases. The CDR3 runs 17 residues. The V and J ends lost 1 base and 7 bases respectively, with 20 bases between them. Germline lookup yields CDR1 SGHVT and CDR2 SQSDAQ. In DNA, the CDR3 is TGTGCCAGCAGCTTAGAGGGGAGACGGCCCGGGACTAATGAGCAGTTCTTC. Translating it yields CASSLEGRRPGTNEQFF.

This clonotype was observed at least ten times. The V call is TRBV7-2, the J call TRBJ1-2, with 11 bases fitting TRBD1. The trim removed 3 bases at V and 7 bases at J, leaving 4 bases unmatched. Germline-derived CDR1 and CDR2 are SGHTA and FQGNSA. The CDR3 totals 14 residues. The CDR3 protein is CASSLDRGRAGYTF. The CDR3 DNA sequence: TGTGCCAGCAGCTTGGACAGGGGGCGGGCTGGCTACACCTTC.

The CDR3 DNA is TGTGCCAGCAGCTTAGTATCTAACTCTGGGGCCAACGTCCTGACTTTC. Amino acids: CASSLVSNSGANVLTF. The chain employs TRBV11-2 and TRBJ2-6, with D unclear. There are 16 residues in the CDR3. The V end lost 1 base, the J end lost 0 bases, and 7 bases lay between the germline ends. The germline V gene has CDR1 SGHAT and CDR2 FQNNGV.

The chain is built from TRBV7-9 and TRBJ2-7; D call uncertain. The germline CDR1 and CDR2 sequences are SEHNR and FQNEAQ (reference sequence). V was shortened by 5 bases and J by 3 bases, with 20 bases between the two germline ends. The CDR3 sequence is 16 residues long. CDR3 loop: CASSPPPTDGDYEQYF. CDR3 in DNA: TGTGCCAGCAGCCCCCCCCCGACGGATGGGGACTACGAGCAGTACTTC.

This sequence joins TRBV11-2 and TRBJ2-7; possible D gene TRBD2, 5 bases. Germline assignment: CDR1 SGHAT and CDR2 FQNNGV. The V and J ends lost 4 bases and 0 bases respectively, with 10 bases between them. The CDR3 loop spans 14 amino acids. CDR3 nucleotide sequence: TGTGCCAGCAGCTATAGCGACATCTCCTACGAGCAGTACTTC. It encodes CASSYSDISYEQYF.

The V and J genes are TRBV6-2 or TRBV6-3 and TRBJ1-1, with 9 bases fitting TRBD1. Trimming removed 7 bases from V and 5 bases from J; junction bases left unmatched: 11. The CDR3 is 15 amino acids. Germline-derived CDR1 and CDR2 are MNHEY and SVGEGT. The CDR3 loop is CASTPGTGYYTEAFF. CDR3 nucleotides: TGTGCCAGCACTCCCGGGACAGGGTATTATACTGAAGCTTTCTTT.

This clonotype was seen many times. This sequence joins TRBV7-2 and TRBJ2-3, with a tentative D call TRBD2 (5 bases). Trimming took 8 bases from V and 1 from J, leaving 13 bases between them. Germline lookup yields CDR1 SGHTA and CDR2 FQGNSA. This CDR3 contains 14 residues. CDR3 sequence: CASRLGSRTDTQYF. The CDR3 nucleotides read TGTGCCAGCCGTCTTGGGAGCCGCACAGATACGCAGTATTTT.

The chain uses TRBV4-1 and TRBJ2-1, with TRBD2 matching over 15 bases. Germline V CDR1 and CDR2: MGHRA, YSYEKL. V trimming: 4 bases; J trimming: 5 bases; junction bases outside the gene matches: 3. The CDR3 extends over 16 amino acids. The CDR3 region has the DNA TGCGCCAGCAGCCCCTGGACTAGCGGGAGGGACAATGAGCAGTTCTTC. Translation gives CASSPWTSGRDNEQFF.

This clonotype was detected only a few times. V gene TRBV6-8 combines with J gene TRBJ2-2; the D is unclear. Trimming pared 7 bases from V and 4 bases from J, leaving 16 bases between. The V gene's germline CDR1 is MNHGY and CDR2 SAAAGT. The CDR3 length is 15 residues. The CDR3 DNA is TGTGCCAGCAAAAGTAAGGAGACGAGCACCGGGGAGCTGTTTTTT. Translation: CASKSKETSTGELFF.

This chain joins TRBV6-1 and TRBJ2-7; no definite D call. The V gene lost 3 bases and the J gene lost 5 bases, with 11 bases spanning the gap. Germline V gene lookup returns CDR1 MNHNS and CDR2 SASEGT. The CDR3 covers 13 residues. DNA of the CDR3: TGTGCCAGCAGTGATAGGCCAGAGGACGAGCAGTACTTC. This codes for CASSDRPEDEQYF.

This sequence joins TRBV27 and TRBJ2-3, with D perhaps matching TRBD1 (6 bases). Trimming pared 2 bases from V and 0 bases from J, leaving 12 bases between. Germline V CDR1 and CDR2: MNHEY, SMNVEV (reference sequence). The length of the CDR3 is 16 residues. CDR3 coding DNA: TGTGCCAGCAGTTTAGGGACACGCGCTAGCACAGATACGCAGTATTTT. Protein: CASSLGTRASTDTQYF.

The chain uses TRBV12-3 or TRBV12-4 and TRBJ1-1; D not certain. The CDR3 length is 10 residues. V lost 1 base to trimming and J lost 12 bases, with 6 bases between them. The CDR3 here is CASSLGGPFF. CDR3 DNA: TGTGCCAGCAGTTTAGGAGGCCCTTTCTTT.

This clonotype was detected many times. The genes are TRBV7-2 and TRBJ2-1; 12 positions match TRBD2. The V gene end was trimmed by 1 base and the J gene end by 4 bases; junction bases not matched to a gene: 5. Germline V gene lookup returns CDR1 SGHTA and CDR2 FQGNSA. This CDR3 spans 17 amino acids. The CDR3 sequence is CASSLVASGRVYNEQFF. The CDR3, as DNA: TGTGCCAGCAGCTTAGTCGCTAGCGGGAGGGTTTACAATGAGCAGTTCTTC.

A note on this clonotype: A junction boundary mismatches the germline segment, possibly from a read error. As DNA, the CDR3 is TGTGCTAGCAGCCAAGAGGCGGGGGCGAACACCGGGGAGCTGTTTTTT. Translating gives CASSQEAGANTGELFF. The V gene is TRBV7-6, the J gene TRBJ2-2; 7 bases agree with TRBD2. Germline loops: CDR1 SGHVS, CDR2 FNYEAQ. The CDR3 is 16 amino acids. Full variable domain (remainder filled in from reference TRBV7-6 and TRBJ2-2): GAGVSQSPRYKVTKRGQDVALRCDPISGHVSLYWYRQALGQGPEFLTYFNYEAQQDKSGLPNDRFSAERPEGSISTLTIQRTEQRDSAMYRCASSQEAGANTGELFFGEGSRLTVL.

The chain couples TRBV7-2 to TRBJ1-6; D not certain. V lost 7 bases, J lost 9 bases, and 19 bases lay in between. CDR1 SGHTA and CDR2 FQGNSA come from the germline V gene. The CDR3 runs 15 residues. The CDR3 nucleotides are TGTGCCAGCACCACTAGGACCTTGCGGGGTTCACCCCTCCACTTT. Its translation: CASTTRTLRGSPLHF.

The table lists this clonotype with many counts. V and J are TRBV7-2 and TRBJ2-2; 11 bases are shared with TRBD2. This CDR3 comprises 19 residues. CDR1 is SGHTA, CDR2 FQGNSA, per germline. The trim removed 4 bases at V and 1 base at J, leaving 11 bases unmatched. CDR3 sequence (DNA): TGTGCCAGCAGCTACATTAGCGTCGGGACTAGCGGGAACACCGGGGAGCTGTTTTTT. It specifies CASSYISVGTSGNTGELFF.

Only a few counts were recorded for this clonotype. V is TRBV12-3 or TRBV12-4 and J is TRBJ1-5; TRBD1 agrees at 10 bases. J gave up 2 bases and V 5 bases, and 12 bases lay outside the gene matches. This CDR3 spans 18 amino acids. Here the CDR3 DNA reads TGTGCCAGCAGTAAACGGACAGGGGGACCCATGGGCAATCAGCCCCAGCATTTT. Encoded protein: CASSKRTGGPMGNQPQHF.